Listed below are T cell receptor beta chains from one sample, sequenced in a study of naive and memory T cell subsets. TCRdb analysed the UMI-ligation and nested PCR reads with MiXCR anew, one entry per CDR3 protein. The repertoire holds approximately 150,000 distinct CDR3 sequences, around 21% seen once, with 0.5% to 0.75% in the top ten. The sequenced sample consisted of naive CD8+ T cells from blood. These receptor sequences come from a human donor in good health. The CDR3 runs from the conserved cysteine through the conserved F or W. D genes are given only for firm matches. Size is stated for part of the rows, as once, few or many counts, or as a class when the clone is expanded.

CDR3: CASRGGLASGELFF; DNA: TGTGCCAGCAGGGGGGGACTAGCATCCGGGGAGCTGTTTTTT; V: TRBV28; D: TRBD2; size: NA; J: TRBJ2-2
CDR3: CSADGNNLEGYTF; DNA: TGCAGCGCCGACGGCAATAACTTGGAGGGCTACACCTTC; V: TRBV29-1; D: NA; size: few; J: TRBJ1-2
CDR3: CASLSGSSYNEQFF; DNA: TGTGCCAGCCTTTCCGGGAGCTCCTACAATGAGCAGTTCTTC; V: TRBV6-2/TRBV6-3; D: NA; size: NA; J: TRBJ2-1
CDR3: CASSQELTDSNYGYTF; DNA: TGTGCCAGCAGCCAAGAATTAACAGACTCTAACTATGGCTACACCTTC; V: TRBV4-2; D: NA; size: many; J: TRBJ1-2
CDR3: CASSFTSNNNEQFF; DNA: TGTGCCAGCAGCTTCACTAGCAACAACAATGAGCAGTTCTTC; V: TRBV7-9; D: NA; size: few; J: TRBJ2-1
CDR3: CASSQENRADEKLFF; DNA: TGCGCCAGCAGCCAAGAGAACAGGGCGGATGAAAAACTGTTTTTT; V: TRBV4-3; D: NA; size: few; J: TRBJ1-4
CDR3: CASSPSPGLAGKNEQFF; DNA: TGTGCCAGCAGCCCGTCTCCGGGACTAGCGGGAAAAAATGAGCAGTTCTTC; V: TRBV7-9; D: TRBD2; size: few; J: TRBJ2-1
CDR3: CASEGLSGANVLTF; DNA: TGTGCCAGCGAGGGGCTCTCTGGGGCCAACGTCCTGACTTTC; V: TRBV6-5; D: NA; size: NA; J: TRBJ2-6
CDR3: CASFVQAADTQYF; DNA: TGTGCCAGCTTCGTCCAGGCCGCAGATACGCAGTATTTT; V: TRBV6-1; D: NA; size: few; J: TRBJ2-3
CDR3: CASSLFRGANQPQHF; DNA: TGTGCCAGCAGTTTATTCAGGGGTGCCAATCAGCCCCAGCATTTT; V: TRBV27; D: NA; size: NA; J: TRBJ1-5
CDR3: CASSQAGARRETQYF; DNA: TGTGCCAGCAGCCAAGCAGGGGCCCGACGAGAGACCCAGTACTTC; V: TRBV13; D: NA; size: NA; J: TRBJ2-5
CDR3: CASSFRGLDTGELFF; DNA: TGTGCCAGCAGTTTTAGGGGACTTGACACCGGGGAGCTGTTTTTT; V: TRBV28; D: NA; size: NA; J: TRBJ2-2
CDR3: CASTAWVRAHYGYTF; DNA: TGTGCCAGCACCGCCTGGGTCAGGGCGCACTATGGCTACACCTTC; V: TRBV28; D: NA; size: many; J: TRBJ1-2
CDR3: CASGHGLAVPYEQYF; DNA: TGTGCCAGCGGACATGGACTAGCGGTACCCTACGAGCAGTACTTC; V: TRBV21-1; D: NA; size: NA; J: TRBJ2-7
CDR3: CASSLGGTLVQETQYF; DNA: TGTGCCAGCAGCCTTGGGGGGACGTTGGTCCAAGAGACCCAGTACTTC; V: TRBV3-1; D: NA; size: few; J: TRBJ2-5
CDR3: CASSQDERPGYEQYF; DNA: TGCGCCAGCAGCCAAGATGAAAGACCGGGTTACGAGCAGTACTTC; V: TRBV4-1; D: NA; size: few; J: TRBJ2-7
CDR3: CSVVEKTQYF; DNA: TGCAGCGTTGTCGAAAAGACCCAGTACTTC; V: TRBV29-1; D: NA; size: NA; J: TRBJ2-5
CDR3: CASRNLYGGASNEQFF; DNA: TGTGCCAGTCGGAATCTTTACGGGGGAGCCTCCAATGAGCAGTTCTTC; V: TRBV19; D: NA; size: NA; J: TRBJ2-1
CDR3: CAWAQGAGISPLHF; DNA: TGTGCCTGGGCACAGGGGGCTGGAATTTCACCCCTCCACTTT; V: TRBV30; D: TRBD1; size: few; J: TRBJ1-6
CDR3: CATSSAGDNTEAFF; DNA: TGTGCCACCAGCAGCGCAGGGGACAACACTGAAGCTTTCTTT; V: TRBV15; D: NA; size: NA; J: TRBJ1-1
CDR3: CASSYDLQPQHF; DNA: TGTGCCAGCAGTTACGACCTTCAGCCCCAGCATTTT; V: TRBV6-2/TRBV6-3; D: NA; size: NA; J: TRBJ1-5
CDR3: CSARQVNEQFF; DNA: TGCAGTGCTAGGCAGGTCAATGAGCAGTTCTTC; V: TRBV20-1; D: NA; size: NA; J: TRBJ2-1
CDR3: CASSEGPSYGYTF; DNA: TGTGCCAGCAGTGAAGGTCCGAGCTATGGCTACACCTTC; V: TRBV2; D: NA; size: few; J: TRBJ1-2
CDR3: CSVEGRELQETQYF; DNA: TGCAGCGTTGAAGGGCGGGAGCTTCAAGAGACCCAGTACTTC; V: TRBV29-1; D: TRBD2; size: NA; J: TRBJ2-5
CDR3: CAISEDDRENYGYTF; DNA: TGTGCCATCAGTGAGGACGACAGGGAGAACTATGGCTACACCTTC; V: TRBV10-3; D: TRBD1; size: few; J: TRBJ1-2
CDR3: CASSWATFGTYEKLFF; DNA: TGTGCCAGCAGTTGGGCCACCTTTGGGACTTATGAAAAACTGTTTTTT; V: TRBV12-3/TRBV12-4; D: NA; size: few; J: TRBJ1-4
CDR3: CASSSDGNQETQYF; DNA: TGTGCCAGCTCATCGGACGGGAACCAAGAGACCCAGTACTTC; V: TRBV18; D: NA; size: few; J: TRBJ2-5
CDR3: CASGLTRTGSEYTEAFF; DNA: TGTGCTAGTGGTTTGACAAGGACAGGGTCCGAATACACTGAAGCTTTCTTT; V: TRBV12-5; D: TRBD1; size: NA; J: TRBJ1-1
CDR3: CAISVGRGRHEQYF; DNA: TGTGCCATCAGTGTTGGGAGGGGTCGGCACGAGCAGTACTTC; V: TRBV10-3; D: TRBD2; size: NA; J: TRBJ2-7
CDR3: CSVAVTSGIGEQFF; DNA: TGCAGCGTAGCTGTGACTAGCGGGATAGGTGAGCAGTTCTTC; V: TRBV29-1; D: TRBD2; size: few; J: TRBJ2-1
CDR3: CASRPDRINPYEQYF; DNA: TGCGCCAGCAGACCAGACAGAATCAACCCCTACGAGCAGTACTTC; V: TRBV5-1; D: NA; size: few; J: TRBJ2-7
CDR3: CASSYIDRADTEAFF; DNA: TGTGCCAGCAGCTATATAGACAGGGCGGACACTGAAGCTTTCTTT; V: TRBV7-9; D: TRBD1; size: many; J: TRBJ1-1
CDR3: CASSDPAGAYEQYF; DNA: TGTGCCAGCAGTGACCCAGCGGGAGCTTACGAGCAGTACTTC; V: TRBV6-1; D: TRBD2; size: NA; J: TRBJ2-7
CDR3: CASSAAGTGNSGANVLTF; DNA: TGTGCCAGCAGCGCCGCCGGGACAGGAAACTCTGGGGCCAACGTCCTGACTTTC; V: TRBV9; D: TRBD1; size: NA; J: TRBJ2-6
CDR3: CASRGEKLFF; DNA: TGTGCCAGCAGGGGTGAAAAACTGTTTTTT; V: TRBV6-5; D: NA; size: NA; J: TRBJ1-4
CDR3: CASSFNPEQETQYF; DNA: TGTGCCAGCAGTTTCAACCCCGAACAGGAGACCCAGTACTTC; V: TRBV28; D: NA; size: NA; J: TRBJ2-5
CDR3: CASSFEAGPTNEKLFF; DNA: TGTGCCAGCAGTTTCGAGGCAGGGCCAACTAATGAAAAACTGTTTTTT; V: TRBV27; D: NA; size: NA; J: TRBJ1-4
CDR3: CASSTGAGVYNEQFF; DNA: TGTGCCAGCAGCACCGGGGCGGGAGTATACAATGAGCAGTTCTTC; V: TRBV7-8; D: TRBD2; size: few; J: TRBJ2-1
CDR3: CARGRGNTDTQYF; DNA: TGTGCCAGAGGGAGGGGCAACACAGATACGCAGTATTTT; V: TRBV2; D: TRBD2; size: few; J: TRBJ2-3
CDR3: CASRTGTSGRVDEQFF; DNA: TGTGCCAGCAGAACCGGGACTAGCGGGAGGGTGGATGAGCAGTTCTTC; V: TRBV12-3/TRBV12-4; D: TRBD2; size: NA; J: TRBJ2-1
CDR3: CASELASTDTQYF; DNA: TGTGCCAGCGAACTGGCCAGCACAGATACGCAGTATTTT; V: TRBV28; D: NA; size: few; J: TRBJ2-3
CDR3: CASSFQNSGANVLTF; DNA: TGTGCCAGCAGCTTTCAAAACTCTGGGGCCAACGTCCTGACTTTC; V: TRBV7-9; D: NA; size: few; J: TRBJ2-6
CDR3: CASSLGDRVNEKLFF; DNA: TGTGCCAGCAGCTTGGGGGACAGGGTAAATGAAAAACTGTTTTTT; V: TRBV5-6; D: TRBD1; size: few; J: TRBJ1-4
CDR3: CASSLVVGFSGANVLTF; DNA: TGTGCCAGCAGTCTGGTAGTTGGATTCTCTGGGGCCAACGTCCTGACTTTC; V: TRBV28; D: NA; size: few; J: TRBJ2-6
CDR3: CASSTQTGALYGYTF; DNA: TGTGCCAGCAGTACCCAGACAGGAGCGCTCTATGGCTACACCTTC; V: TRBV6-5; D: NA; size: few; J: TRBJ1-2